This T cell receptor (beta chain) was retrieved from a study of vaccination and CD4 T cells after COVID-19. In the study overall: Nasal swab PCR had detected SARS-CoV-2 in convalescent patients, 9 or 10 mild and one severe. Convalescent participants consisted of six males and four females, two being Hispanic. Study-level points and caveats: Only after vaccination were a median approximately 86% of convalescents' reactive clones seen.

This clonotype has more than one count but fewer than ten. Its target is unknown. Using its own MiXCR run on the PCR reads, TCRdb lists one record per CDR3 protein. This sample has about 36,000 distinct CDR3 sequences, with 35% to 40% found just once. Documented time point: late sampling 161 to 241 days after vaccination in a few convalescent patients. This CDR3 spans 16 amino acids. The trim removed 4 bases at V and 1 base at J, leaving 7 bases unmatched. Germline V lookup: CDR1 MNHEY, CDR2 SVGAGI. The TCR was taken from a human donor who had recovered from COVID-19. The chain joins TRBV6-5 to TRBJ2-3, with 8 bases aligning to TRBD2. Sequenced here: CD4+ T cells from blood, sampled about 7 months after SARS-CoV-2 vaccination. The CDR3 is CASSSLTSARTDTQYF. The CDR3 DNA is TGTGCCAGCAGTTCTTTGACTAGCGCCCGCACAGATACGCAGTATTTT.